Below, 11 T cell receptor beta chains from the same sample are listed, as sequenced in a study of vaccination and CD4 T cells after COVID-19. The treatment here: roughly ten-day PBMC culture with coronavirus spike peptide pools or control peptides (ViraFEST assay). The Oncomine TCR Beta short-read assay generated sequence data from the DNA of cultured CD4+ T cells. TCRdb ran MiXCR on the PCR reads and lists one entry per CDR3 protein. Of some 11,000 distinct CDR3 sequences listed, approximately 71% are singletons. The antigens these receptors bind are not known. The sequencing input was CD4+ T cells from blood, cultured in vitro. The receptor source for this set is a human donor who had recovered from COVID-19.

The V call is TRBV20-1, the J call TRBJ2-1; possible D gene TRBD1, 6 bases. Trimming left V 6 bases short and J 5 bases short, with 17 bases between. Germline values: CDR1 DFQATT, CDR2 SNEGSKA (reference sequence). CDR3 length equals 14 residues. The chain's CDR3 is CSAGTFRSDNEQFF. The CDR3 DNA reads as TGCAGTGCGGGGACATTTCGTTCCGACAATGAGCAGTTCTTC.

This clonotype was counted a few times. The V and J genes are TRBV20-1 and TRBJ2-5, with 9 bases lining up with TRBD2. The CDR3 has 14 amino acids. Per the germline V gene, CDR1 is DFQATT and CDR2 is SNEGSKA (reference sequence). V dropped 6 bases and J dropped 1; count of bases not matched to a gene: 6. CDR3 sequence: CSAKLAGSQETQYF. CDR3 nucleotide sequence: TGCAGTGCCAAACTAGCGGGCAGCCAAGAGACCCAGTACTTC.

This chain uses TRBV20-1 with TRBJ2-7, with D possibly TRBD2 on 5 matching bases. V was clipped by 4 bases and J by 1 base, with 14 bases between them. The CDR3 extends over 14 amino acids. Germline V gives CDR1 DFQATT, CDR2 SNEGSKA (reference sequence). The CDR3, as DNA: TGCAGTGCTATATCCACGGGAAGTTCCTACGAGCAGTACTTC. Its protein product is CSAISTGSSYEQYF.

This clonotype is judged large. The chain joins TRBV27 to TRBJ2-7, with D possibly matching TRBD2 (5 bases). The germline gives CDR1 MNHEY, CDR2 SMNVEV (reference sequence). Trimming shortened V by 3 bases and J by 2 bases, and 14 bases separated the two germline ends. This CDR3 region has 15 residues. CDR3 region: CASSFAGGLAYEQYF. In nucleotides, the CDR3 is TGTGCCAGCAGTTTCGCCGGCGGGCTGGCCTACGAGCAGTACTTC.

V gene TRBV28 combines with J gene TRBJ1-1, with unresolved D. The CDR3 has 14 amino acids. Germline V gene sequence: CDR1 MDHEN, CDR2 SYDVKM. V was shortened by 6 bases and J by 0 bases, with 11 bases between the two germline ends. The CDR3 nucleotides are TGTGCCAGCAGATTAGCCCAGATGAACACTGAAGCTTTCTTT. Its translation: CASRLAQMNTEAFF. The whole variable domain, remainder taken from reference TRBV28 and TRBJ1-1, is DVKVTQSSRYLVKRTGEKVFLECVQDMDHENMFWYRQDPGLGLRLIYFSYDVKMKEKGDIPEGYSVSREKKERFSLILESASTNQTSMYLCASRLAQMNTEAFFGQGTRLTVV.

V gene TRBV28 combines with J gene TRBJ1-6; tentatively, D is TRBD1 (5 bases). There are 19 residues in the CDR3. Trimming removed 4 bases at V and 0 bases at J, with 19 bases between. Germline V gene lookup returns CDR1 MDHEN and CDR2 SYDVKM. CDR3 in DNA: TGTGCCAGCAGTTCCACCACCGGGACGCAGAGCTCCTATAATTCACCCCTCCACTTT. This encodes CASSSTTGTQSSYNSPLHF.

The chain uses TRBV27 and TRBJ2-7; D gene unclear. V shed 6 bases and J shed 0 bases, with 18 bases lying between them. The CDR3 length is 16 residues. The V gene's germline CDR1 is MNHEY and CDR2 SMNVEV (reference sequence). The CDR3 DNA reads TGTGCCAGCAGGGGATTTTGGCAGTTAAACTCCTACGAGCAGTACTTC. It is translated as CASRGFWQLNSYEQYF.

The chain combines TRBV6-1 with TRBJ2-3; no clear D. The V and J ends lost 6 bases and 3 bases respectively, with 13 bases between them. In germline, CDR1 is MNHNS, CDR2 SASEGT. CDR3 length: 14 residues. Here the CDR3 DNA reads TGTGCCAGCAGGAAGGGCATGGGGACAGATACGCAGTATTTT. As protein: CASRKGMGTDTQYF.

This clonotype was seen more than once but under ten times. The chain couples TRBV7-9 to TRBJ1-2; TRBD1 agrees at 12 bases. V shed 2 bases, J shed 4 bases, and the junction held 8 bases outside the gene matches. Germline V gives CDR1 SEHNR, CDR2 FQNEAQ (reference sequence). The CDR3 is 17 residues long. This chain's CDR3 is CASSLTFGGQGAYGYTF. In nucleotides, the CDR3 is TGTGCCAGCAGCTTAACTTTTGGGGGACAGGGGGCCTATGGCTACACCTTC.

The chain is built from TRBV5-4 and TRBJ1-3; tentative D call: TRBD1 (6 bases). Germline CDR1 SGHNT, CDR2 YYREEE (reference sequence). Trimming left V 4 bases short and J 0 bases short, with 14 bases between. The CDR3 runs to 16 residues. The CDR3 nucleotides read TGTGCCAGCAGCCTACCCGGGACACCCTCTGGAAACACCATATATTTT. Translation gives CASSLPGTPSGNTIYF.

V gene TRBV5-1 combines with J gene TRBJ2-5; D gene unclear. Germline V gene data show CDR1 as SGHRS and CDR2 as YFSETQ. This CDR3 region has 13 residues. V lost 2 bases and J 0 bases, leaving 5 bases between the germline ends. The CDR3 DNA is TGCGCCAGCAGCTTCACCAACCAAGAGACCCAGTACTTC. Protein: CASSFTNQETQYF.